The present T cell receptor beta chain was sequenced within a study of immune heterogeneity within non-small cell lung tumors. Bulk tumor genomic DNA, roughly 600 ng per sample, was used as template. In surgery, several biopsies were collected from each primary tumor at widely spaced sites. Before undergoing curative surgery, patients had newly diagnosed non-small cell lung cancer that was untreated. This clonotype is categorized as medium-sized. Multiplex PCR amplified the TCR beta CDR3 region. Its first round ran for nine to eleven cycles with 32 V and 13 J primers. TCRdb redid the calling of the multiplex PCR reads with MiXCR, one entry per CDR3 protein. This table has roughly 13,000 distinct CDR3 sequences, less than 30% appearing once. Trimming took 1 base from V and 1 from J, leaving 10 bases between them. The CDR3 has 14 residues. Per the germline V gene, CDR1 is DFQATT and CDR2 is SNEGSKA (reference sequence).

This receptor was identified in a man in his forties or fifties with non-small cell lung cancer. Sequenced sample: lung tumor tissue. The V and J genes are TRBV20-1 and TRBJ1-2; the D is unclear. The CDR3 here is CSARGGQNNYGYTF. CDR3 in DNA: TGCAGTGCTAGAGGAGGGCAGAATAACTATGGCTACACCTTC.